This T cell receptor (delta chain) was sequenced for a study of Vδ1+ human thymocytes. This clone occurred a few times. The antigen remains undetermined. Losses at the gene ends were 4 bases for V and 0 bases for J; bases not matched to a gene: 31. Germline V CDR1 and CDR2: TSWWSYY, QGS. The CDR3 length is 25 residues. Sequences come from RNA converted to cDNA by reverse transcription. CDR3 amplicons came from multiplex PCR with pooled V-gene forward and constant-region reverse primers. TCRdb re-called clones from the multiplex PCR reads using CATT. The table shows about 55,000 delta-chain clones, with 15% occurring only once. Study findings and constraints: The authors advised highly purified populations and single-cell validation. In the thymus, TRG and TRD repertoires looked highly polyclonal with Gaussian CDR3 lengths. TRG sequences recurred across donors, whereas TRD sequences stayed essentially private. Unlike peripheral blood Vdelta1+ controls, thymic delta-chain sequences included roughly 22% Vdelta2 and few Vdelta3.

V is TRDV1 and J is TRDJ1, with 11 bases matching TRDD3. Specimen: Vdelta1+ gamma-delta thymocytes from the thymus. Subset indicated: FACS-sorted CD3+ TCRalphabeta- TCRVdelta1+ TCRVdelta2- thymocytes. This receptor was taken from a boy under two years old who had congenital heart surgery. The DNA of the CDR3 is TGTGCTCTTGGGGTACTCCAGGCCTTCCCGTTACTGGGGGATAGAGGTGTAGCTTACACCGATAAACTCATCTTT. Translating it yields CALGVLQAFPLLGDRGVAYTDKLIF.